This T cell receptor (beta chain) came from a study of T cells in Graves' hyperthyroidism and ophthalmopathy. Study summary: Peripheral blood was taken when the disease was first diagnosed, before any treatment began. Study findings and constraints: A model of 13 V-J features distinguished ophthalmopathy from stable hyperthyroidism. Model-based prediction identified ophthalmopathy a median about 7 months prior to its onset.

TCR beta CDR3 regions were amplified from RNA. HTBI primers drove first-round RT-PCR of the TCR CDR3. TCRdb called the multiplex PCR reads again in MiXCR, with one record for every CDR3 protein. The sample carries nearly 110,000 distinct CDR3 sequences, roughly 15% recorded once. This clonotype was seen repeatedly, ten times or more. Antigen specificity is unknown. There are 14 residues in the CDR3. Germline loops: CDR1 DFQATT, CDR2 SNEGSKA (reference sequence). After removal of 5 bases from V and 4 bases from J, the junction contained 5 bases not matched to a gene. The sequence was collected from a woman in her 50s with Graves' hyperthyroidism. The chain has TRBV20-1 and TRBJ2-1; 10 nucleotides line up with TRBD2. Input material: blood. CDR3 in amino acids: CSAATSGRYNEQFF. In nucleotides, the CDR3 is TGCAGTGCTGCGACTAGCGGGCGATACAATGAGCAGTTCTTC.